This TCR beta chain was profiled in a study of T cell changes during pregnancy in multiple sclerosis. The CDR3 is 16 amino acids. CDR1 MDHEN and CDR2 SYDVKM come from the germline V gene. The ends lost 5 bases at V and 4 bases at J; junction bases unmatched: 9. Measured with immunoSEQ multiplex PCR; TCRdb has only the in-frame clones, and not every one. The data contain about 75,000 clones, around nine tenths of them singletons. The clonotype comes from a female donor with multiple sclerosis, enrolled in a pregnancy study. The chain uses TRBV28 and TRBJ1-5; 9 bases are shared with TRBD1. Sequenced material: CD4+ T cells from peripheral blood mononuclear cells, taken before pregnancy. This CDR3 reads CASSPRQGVGNQPQHF. The CDR3 bases are TGTGCCAGCAGTCCTCGACAGGGGGTTGGGAATCAGCCCCAGCATTTT.